The 29 T cell receptor beta chains in this list originate from one sample, sequenced in a study of cytomegalovirus exposure and HLA in healthy donors. TCRdb's table, derived via immunoSEQ multiplex PCR, lists solely in-frame clones and lacks some. The table has around 130,000 clones, almost 90% seen once. Sequencing input: PBMCs. These receptors were obtained from a man aged 25-45 years in good health and CMV-seronegative.

The chain is built from TRBV7-2 and TRBJ1-1, with D perhaps matching TRBD1 (6 bases). The CDR3 length is 18 residues. Germline CDR1 SGHTA, CDR2 FQGNSA. The V end lost 1 base, the J end lost 1 base, and 19 bases lay between the germline ends. Here the CDR3 DNA reads TGTGCCAGCAGCTTAGGTCATGTGGGGGCACGATGGAACACTGAAGCTTTCTTT. It yields the protein CASSLGHVGARWNTEAFF.

The chain has TRBV9 and TRBJ2-7; D may be TRBD2 (6 bases). The germline V gene encodes CDR1 SGDLS and CDR2 YYNGEE. Between the trimmed V and J ends, which lost 0 bases and 3 bases, there was a span of 10 bases. The CDR3 has 14 residues. The CDR3 sequence: CASSVDGSYYEQYF. The CDR3 DNA reads as TGTGCCAGCAGCGTAGACGGGAGTTACTACGAGCAGTACTTC.

The chain has TRBV11-3 and TRBJ2-1, with 10 bases that match TRBD2. CDR1 SGHNT and CDR2 YENEEA come from the germline V gene. The CDR3 has 15 amino acids. V dropped 3 bases and J dropped 5; count of bases not matched to a gene: 4. CDR3 in DNA: TGTGCCAGCAGCTTCGGGACTAGCGAAGACAATGAGCAGTTCTTC. It yields the protein CASSFGTSEDNEQFF. Combining the CDR3 with reference TRBV11-3 and TRBJ2-1 gives the whole variable domain EAGVVQSPRYKIIEKKQPVAFWCNPISGHNTLYWYLQNLGQGPELLIRYENEEAVDDSQLPKDRFSAERLKGVDSTLKIQPAELGDSAVYLCASSFGTSEDNEQFFGPGTRLTVL.

This rearrangement joins TRBV10-1 to TRBJ1-1; the D gene is possibly TRBD1 (6 bases). Germline V CDR1 and CDR2: WNHNN, SYGVQD (reference sequence). The CDR3 contains 13 residues. Trimming stripped 6 bases from V and 5 bases from J, with 13 bases between. CDR3 sequence (DNA): TGCGCCAGCAGGGGGGACATCGGGACTGAAGCTTTCTTT. It translates to CASRGDIGTEAFF.

The chain recombines TRBV2 with TRBJ1-3, with D uncertain. The CDR3 runs to 14 residues. Germline CDR1 and CDR2: SNHLY and FYNNEI. Trimming pared 0 bases from V and 2 bases from J, leaving 5 bases between. The CDR3 sequence is CASSEARTGNTIYF. The CDR3 coding sequence is TGTGCCAGCAGTGAAGCGAGGACTGGAAACACCATATATTTT. Based on the CDR3 plus reference TRBV2 and TRBJ1-3, the full variable domain is EPEVTQTPSHQVTQMGQEVILRCVPISNHLYFYWYRQILGQKVEFLVSFYNNEISEKSEIFDDQFSVERPDGSNFTLKIRSTKLEDSAMYFCASSEARTGNTIYFGEGSWLTVV.

This chain links TRBV10-3 with TRBJ2-1; possibly TRBD1 for D (6 bases). The V gene lost 10 bases and the J gene lost 2 bases, with 18 bases spanning the gap. Looked up from germline, CDR1 is ENHRY and CDR2 is SYGVKD. The CDR3 length is 15 residues. The CDR3 nucleotides are TGTGCCACCTCTAGTCTCGGACAGACCTACAATGAGCAGTTCTTC. The encoded protein is CATSSLGQTYNEQFF.

This chain connects TRBV11-3 to TRBJ2-3; tentatively, D is TRBD1 (6 bases). CDR1 SGHNT and CDR2 YENEEA come from the germline V gene. V was pared by 2 bases and J by 6 bases, with 12 bases between. This CDR3 contains 14 residues. DNA of the CDR3: TGTGCCAGCAGCTTACAGGGGAGTGTTGATACGCAGTATTTT. Amino acid sequence: CASSLQGSVDTQYF.

This chain links TRBV4-1 with TRBJ2-1; 9 bases align to TRBD2. The CDR3 sequence is 17 residues long. J lost 6 bases, V lost 1 base, and 10 bases had no gene match. Per germline, CDR1 MGHRA and CDR2 YSYEKL. The CDR3, as DNA: TGCGCCAGCAGCCAAGTGTATCCTAGCGGGATTTTCAATGAGCAGTTCTTC. It encodes CASSQVYPSGIFNEQFF.

The gene calls are TRBV11-3 and TRBJ2-7; TRBD2 agrees at 7 bases. Germline lookup yields CDR1 SGHNT and CDR2 YENEEA. V trimming: 2 bases; J trimming: 0 bases; junction bases outside the gene matches: 4. This CDR3 is built from 15 residues. The chain's CDR3 is CASSLTSESSYEQYF. For the CDR3, the DNA is TGTGCCAGCAGCTTAACTAGCGAGAGCTCCTACGAGCAGTACTTC.

The chain links TRBV5-6 to TRBJ1-3, with D possibly being TRBD1 (6 bases). V was trimmed by 2 bases and J by 4 bases, leaving 16 bases between them. The CDR3 covers 16 residues. In germline, CDR1 is SGHDT, CDR2 YYEEEE. CDR3 coding DNA: TGTGCCAGCAGCTTCGCCCCCCAACAGGGAGGAAACACCATATATTTT. Protein product: CASSFAPQQGGNTIYF.

The chain couples TRBV9 to TRBJ2-3; 8 bases match TRBD1. The length of the CDR3 is 16 residues. Germline-derived CDR1 and CDR2 are SGDLS and YYNGEE. V was pared by 0 bases and J by 3 bases, with 6 bases of the junction left unmatched. The CDR3 spells CASSVESGGATDTQYF. In nucleotides, the CDR3 is TGTGCCAGCAGCGTAGAGTCAGGGGGCGCAACAGATACGCAGTATTTT. The variable domain in full, with the rest retrieved from reference TRBV9 and TRBJ2-3, is DSGVTQTPKHLITATGQRVTLRCSPRSGDLSVYWYQQSLDQGLQFLIQYYNGEERAKGNILERFSAQQFPDLHSELNLSSLELGDSALYFCASSVESGGATDTQYFGPGTRLTVL.

V is TRBV7-2 and J is TRBJ2-7; no clear D. The germline CDR1 and CDR2 sequences are SGHTA and FQGNSA. The V end lost 2 bases, the J end lost 4 bases, and 6 bases lay between the germline ends. The CDR3 spans 12 residues. The CDR3 DNA follows: TGTGCCAGCAGCTTACTTCCTTACGAGCAGTACTTC. Its translation is CASSLLPYEQYF.

This chain joins TRBV18 and TRBJ1-1; tentative D call: TRBD1 (5 bases). Germline V gives CDR1 KGHSH, CDR2 LQKENI. The germline V and J ends were trimmed by 3 bases and 1 base, with 6 bases remaining between them. There are 13 residues in the CDR3. The CDR3 nucleotides read TGTGCCAGCTCACCGCAGGGGAACACTGAAGCTTTCTTT. This encodes CASSPQGNTEAFF.

This clone was seen once. The V gene is TRBV18, the J gene TRBJ2-2; TRBD1 aligns across 10 bases. V lost 2 bases to trimming and J lost 5 bases; unmatched junction nucleotides: 5. CDR1 is KGHSH and CDR2 is LQKENI in the germline V gene. CDR3 length equals 16 residues. Here the CDR3 DNA reads TGTGCCAGCTCACCATTGACAGGGGGCAGGACCGGGGAGCTGTTTTTT. Protein product: CASSPLTGGRTGELFF.

This clone was picked up a small number of times. The chain combines TRBV15 with TRBJ1-2, with D possibly being TRBD1 (5 bases). CDR1 and CDR2 (germline): LNHNV, YYDKDF (reference sequence). The CDR3 has 15 amino acids. Trimming stripped 0 bases from V and 7 bases from J, with 15 bases between. CDR3 nucleotide sequence: TGTGCCACCAGCAGAGATCTCATAAGGGGTGGTGGCTACACCTTC. It specifies CATSRDLIRGGGYTF. Drawing the rest from reference TRBV15 and TRBJ1-2, the complete variable domain is DAMVIQNPRYQVTQFGKPVTLSCSQTLNHNVMYWYQQKSSQAPKLLFHYYDKDFNNEADTPDNFQSRRPNTSFCFLDIRSPGLGDTAMYLCATSRDLIRGGGYTFGSGTRLTVV.

The chain links TRBV7-6 to TRBJ2-7; 9 bases are a match to TRBD1. CDR3 size: 16 residues. Germline-derived CDR1 and CDR2 are SGHVS and FNYEAQ. J lost 2 bases, V lost 5 bases, and 10 bases had no gene match. The CDR3 loop reads CASSNMGQGGTYEQYF. For the CDR3, the DNA is TGTGCCAGCAGCAACATGGGACAGGGCGGAACCTACGAGCAGTACTTC.

This chain joins TRBV6-4 and TRBJ2-2; 9 bases are a match to TRBD2. Germline V lookup: CDR1 MRHNA, CDR2 SNTAGT. This CDR3 has 15 residues. V trimming: 0 bases; J trimming: 5 bases; junction bases outside the gene matches: 1. CDR3 sequence (DNA): TGTGCCAGCAGTGACTCCCTAGCGGGAACCGGGGAGCTGTTTTTT. It specifies CASSDSLAGTGELFF.

As DNA, the CDR3 is TGTGCCAGCTCCGCAACGGGACTCTCTGGAAACACCATATATTTT. Translated, it gives CASSATGLSGNTIYF. The V gene is TRBV18, the J gene TRBJ1-3; maybe TRBD1 (5 bases). The CDR3 sequence is 15 residues long. Germline lookup yields CDR1 KGHSH and CDR2 LQKENI. Deletions cut 6 bases from V and 0 bases from J, with 12 bases between.

The chain carries TRBV4-3 and TRBJ1-1; D is perhaps TRBD1 (5 bases). CDR1 and CDR2 (germline): LGHNA, YSLEER. V lost 4 bases and J 4 bases, leaving 19 bases between the germline ends. The CDR3 consists of 16 residues. The CDR3 DNA is TGCGCCAGCAGCCCCGGGCCGGGAGGGGTATTCACTGAAGCTTTCTTT. This encodes CASSPGPGGVFTEAFF.

The genes are TRBV2 and TRBJ1-1; 7 positions match TRBD1. The germline gives CDR1 SNHLY, CDR2 FYNNEI. V lost 6 bases and J lost 11; bases outside the gene matches: 6. The CDR3 covers 11 residues. CDR3 DNA sequence: TGTGCCAGCAGCGGAAGACAGGGTGCTTTCTTT. Residues: CASSGRQGAFF.

The chain joins TRBV28 to TRBJ2-5, with 12 nucleotides matching TRBD2. From germline, CDR1 is MDHEN and CDR2 SYDVKM. The CDR3 spans 16 residues. Losses at the gene ends were 3 bases for V and 8 bases for J; bases not matched to a gene: 10. DNA for the CDR3: TGTGCCAGCAGTTTTATACTAGCGGGAGGCAGTTCAACCCAGTACTTC. This gives the protein CASSFILAGGSSTQYF.

The J gene is TRBJ2-7, the V gene TRBV5-1; 7 bases line up with TRBD1. CDR1 and CDR2 from the germline V gene are SGHRS and YFSETQ. This CDR3 is 13 amino acids long. J was trimmed by 5 bases and V by 4 bases; bases with no gene match: 6. The CDR3 sequence: CASSPMTGNEQYF. In DNA, the CDR3 is TGCGCCAGCAGCCCCATGACAGGGAACGAGCAGTACTTC.

The chain recombines TRBV5-6 with TRBJ2-2; a possible D gene is TRBD1 (6 bases). Trimming removed 2 bases at V and 1 base at J, with 9 bases between. CDR3 size: 15 residues. Germline CDR1 is SGHDT and CDR2 is YYEEEE. In nucleotides, the CDR3 is TGTGCCAGCAGCTTTCTGGGACAGAACACCGGGGAGCTGTTTTTT. It specifies CASSFLGQNTGELFF. Based on the CDR3 plus reference TRBV5-6 and TRBJ2-2, the full variable domain is DAGVTQSPTHLIKTRGQQVTLRCSPKSGHDTVSWYQQALGQGPQFIFQYYEEEERQRGNFPDRFSGHQFPNYSSELNVNALLLGDSALYLCASSFLGQNTGELFFGEGSRLTVL.

The V call is TRBV7-6, the J call TRBJ2-7; the match to TRBD2 covers 14 bases. V gave up 0 bases and J gave up 12 bases; unmatched junction bases: 13. The CDR3 spans 17 residues. CDR1 and CDR2 from the germline V gene are SGHVS and FNYEAQ. CDR3 sequence reads: CASSLASGLAGADGPYF. DNA for the CDR3: TGTGCCAGCAGCTTAGCGTCGGGACTAGCGGGAGCAGACGGGCCGTACTTC.

The chain combines TRBV6-5 with TRBJ2-1; D may be TRBD2 (6 bases). V lost 6 bases to trimming and J lost 7 bases, with 19 bases between them. CDR1 is MNHEY, CDR2 SVGAGI, per germline. This CDR3 region has 15 residues. CDR3 nucleotides: TGTGCCAGCAGGCCGTCTGAGCGACGGGGGAATGAGCAGTTCTTC. This codes for CASRPSERRGNEQFF.

This chain joins TRBV6-5 and TRBJ2-7, with D possibly being TRBD1 (6 bases). The V gene's germline CDR1 is MNHEY and CDR2 SVGAGI. V gave up 6 bases and J gave up 3 bases, with 15 bases separating them. CDR3 length: 14 amino acids. Here the CDR3 reads CASRTGTKVYEQYF. The CDR3 DNA sequence: TGTGCCAGCAGGACCGGGACAAAAGTCTACGAGCAGTACTTC.

The sample holds a few counts of this clone. The V gene is TRBV5-1, the J gene TRBJ2-4; a possible D gene is TRBD2 (6 bases). The germline gives CDR1 SGHRS, CDR2 YFSETQ. There are 15 residues in the CDR3. Trimming stripped 2 bases from V and 5 bases from J, with 14 bases between. CDR3 sequence (DNA): TGCGCCAGCAGCTTAAACCCCGGGGGAGAAAACATTCAGTACTTC. Translating it yields CASSLNPGGENIQYF.

V usage is TRBV6-5 and J usage is TRBJ1-1, with unresolved D. Between the trimmed V and J ends, which lost 6 bases and 6 bases, there was a span of 17 bases. Germline CDR1 reads MNHEY; CDR2 reads SVGAGI. The CDR3 spans 14 residues. The CDR3 sequence: CASRSRYREAEAFF. The CDR3 region has the DNA TGTGCCAGCAGAAGTCGGTATCGGGAGGCTGAAGCTTTCTTT.

The chain couples TRBV27 to TRBJ1-2; tentatively, D is TRBD1 (5 bases). The V gene lost 5 bases and the J gene lost 3 bases, with 16 bases spanning the gap. CDR1 is MNHEY, CDR2 SMNVEV, per germline (reference sequence). This CDR3 has 15 residues. The DNA of the CDR3 is TGTGCCAGCAGTGATTCAGGGCCAAGCGACTATGGCTACACCTTC. Residues: CASSDSGPSDYGYTF.